This TCR beta chain was sequenced in a study of blood T cells in healthy people across ages. A second PCR, run for roughly 7 to 11 cycles, used a sample-barcoded 5' primer plus a J-beta primer mix. TCRdb recomputed calls from the 5' RACE reads with MiXCR, one row per CDR3 protein. The sample shows some 760,000 distinct CDR3 sequences, 20% to 25% of them seen only once. The CDR3 loop spans 16 amino acids. These data also formed part of another study, on T cells of mothers and their children.

The clonotype originates from a boy aged 10-17 years in good health. Input material: blood. The rearrangement links TRBV21-1 to TRBJ2-1; TRBD1 was called by the table and not checked on the DNA. TRBV21-1 is tagged as a pseudogene. The CDR3 coding sequence is TGTGCCAGCAGCACTACTTGGGACACTCTGAGGTATGAGCAGTTCTTC. It yields the protein CASSTTWDTLRYEQFF.